These 22 T cell receptor beta chains were sequenced from one sample in a study of blood T cell repertoires in COVID-19. Repertoires were generated with immunoSEQ multiplex PCR, while TCRdb's copy carries only in-frame clones and drops some. The sample yields around 440,000 clones, around 89% seen once. The specimen was peripheral blood. The origin of the receptors is a woman between 50 and 59 years old with COVID-19, enrolled during active disease.

The V and J genes are TRBV30 and TRBJ2-2; 8 nucleotides match TRBD1. Trimming took 2 bases from V and 5 from J; bases not matched to a gene: 4. Germline values: CDR1 GTSNPN, CDR2 SVGIG (reference sequence). The CDR3 contains 14 residues. CDR3 nucleotide sequence: TGTGCCTGGAGTATCGGACAGGGTACCGGGGAGCTGTTTTTT. Encoded protein: CAWSIGQGTGELFF.

This chain links TRBV4-1 with TRBJ2-3, with 12 nucleotides matching TRBD2. Trimming removed 0 bases from V and 4 bases from J; junction bases left unmatched: 14. The germline V gene encodes CDR1 MGHRA and CDR2 YSYEKL. The CDR3 has 20 amino acids. The CDR3 reads CASSQDPRLAGAVRADTQYF. CDR3 DNA sequence: TGCGCCAGCAGCCAAGATCCCAGACTAGCGGGGGCTGTGAGGGCAGATACGCAGTATTTT.

The chain uses TRBV3-1 (or the pseudogene TRBV3-2) and TRBJ2-7, with D possibly matching TRBD1 (6 bases). Trimming pared 1 base from V and 3 bases from J, leaving 22 bases between. Germline CDR1 and CDR2: LGHDT and YNNKEL (reference sequence). The CDR3 loop spans 18 amino acids. The CDR3 DNA reads as TGTGCCAGCAGCCAAGTTTTAGTTTTGATGGACAGCAGCTACGAGCAGTACTTC. It is translated as CASSQVLVLMDSSYEQYF.

CDR3 nucleotides: TGTGCCAGCAGTTACGGTGCAGGGGGCGCGTATTCACCCCTCCACTTT. Residues: CASSYGAGGAYSPLHF. The chain combines TRBV6-2 or TRBV6-3 with TRBJ1-6, with 8 bases identical to TRBD1. Trimming took 2 bases from V and 8 from J; bases not matched to a gene: 8. CDR3 length equals 16 residues. Germline CDR1 is MNHEY and CDR2 is SVGEGT.

The chain couples TRBV10-2 to TRBJ2-4; D is undetermined. V dropped 2 bases and J dropped 0 bases, with 5 bases sitting between them. The CDR3 is 14 amino acids. CDR1 is WSHSY, CDR2 SAAADI, per germline. CDR3 in DNA: TGCGCCAGCAGTGAGGGGCGAGCCAAAAACATTCAGTACTTC. Amino acids: CASSEGRAKNIQYF.

The chain employs TRBV10-3 and TRBJ1-1; 9 bases are shared with TRBD1. This CDR3 has 14 residues. V shed 8 bases, J shed 1 base, and the junction held 5 bases outside the gene matches. In germline, CDR1 is ENHRY, CDR2 SYGVKD. For the CDR3, the DNA is TGTGCCATCGGTCCGGGACAGGGGAACACTGAAGCTTTCTTT. This sequence encodes CAIGPGQGNTEAFF.

The J gene is TRBJ2-1, the V gene TRBV19; a possible D gene is TRBD1 (5 bases). The germline V gene encodes CDR1 LNHDA and CDR2 SQIVND (reference sequence). V lost 0 bases and J lost 7, with 22 bases in between. This CDR3 is built from 18 residues. DNA of the CDR3: TGTGCCAGTAGTATAGAGGCTCAGGGCGGACCCTTTTCTAATGAGCAGTTCTTC. Its protein product is CASSIEAQGGPFSNEQFF.

This chain links TRBV11-2 with TRBJ2-7; TRBD2 aligns across 8 bases. Germline trimming cut 3 bases from V and 3 bases from J; bases unmatched to any gene: 4. Germline V gene data show CDR1 as SGHAT and CDR2 as FQNNGV. CDR3 length: 14 residues. The CDR3 here is CASSFGGVHYEQYF. CDR3 bases: TGTGCCAGCAGCTTCGGGGGGGTTCACTACGAGCAGTACTTC.

V and J are TRBV5-1 and TRBJ2-7, with D possibly matching TRBD1 (5 bases). The V end lost 0 bases, the J end lost 2 bases, and 12 bases lay between the germline ends. CDR1 and CDR2 from the germline V gene are SGHRS and YFSETQ. The CDR3 contains 15 residues. CDR3 amino acids: CASSLETGSPYEQYF. In DNA form, the CDR3 reads TGCGCCAGCAGCTTGGAAACAGGTAGTCCCTACGAGCAGTACTTC.

The rearrangement uses TRBV6-5 and TRBJ1-5; a possible D gene is TRBD1 (6 bases). The CDR3 runs to 16 residues. V lost 7 bases, J lost 3 bases, and 19 bases lay in between. Germline CDR1 MNHEY, CDR2 SVGAGI. The DNA for the CDR3 is TGTGCCAGCATTTTCTCTTCCGGACAGATCAATCAGCCCCAGCATTTT. Its protein product is CASIFSSGQINQPQHF.

V is TRBV7-9 and J is TRBJ2-7; D might be TRBD1 (6 bases). The CDR3 consists of 15 residues. Germline V gene data show CDR1 as SEHNR and CDR2 as FQNEAQ (reference sequence). Trimming cost V 4 bases and J 3 bases, with 16 bases left between them. CDR3 DNA sequence: TGTGCCAGCAGCTCCGTGACAGGCCCCAACTACGAGCAGTACTTC. Protein: CASSSVTGPNYEQYF.

This clone has just one count. The gene calls are TRBV6-5 and TRBJ2-3; TRBD2 aligns across 9 bases. Unmatched junction bases numbered 4, after V lost 5 bases and J lost 4 bases. Looked up from germline, CDR1 is MNHEY and CDR2 is SVGAGI. This CDR3 spans 14 amino acids. In DNA form, the CDR3 reads TGTGCCAGCAGTCGCGGGGGGGCTGCAGATACGCAGTATTTT. Translated: CASSRGGAADTQYF.

The gene calls are TRBV30 and TRBJ1-5; no definite D call. Trimming removed 4 bases from V and 4 bases from J, with 14 bases in between. Germline assignment: CDR1 GTSNPN and CDR2 SVGIG (reference sequence). The CDR3 is 14 residues long. CDR3 sequence (DNA): TGTGCCTGGACCCTGACGGGGTTTAATCAGCCCCAGCATTTT. It codes for CAWTLTGFNQPQHF.

The chain uses TRBV5-1 and TRBJ2-4; TRBD1 matches 9 bases. V trimming: 2 bases; J trimming: 0 bases; junction bases outside the gene matches: 12. The CDR3 contains 19 residues. Germline CDR1 SGHRS, CDR2 YFSETQ. The CDR3 nucleotides are TGCGCCAGCAGCTTACCGCCGGGACAGGGACCACTAGCCAAAAACATTCAGTACTTC. This encodes CASSLPPGQGPLAKNIQYF.

This clone has a single count. The V gene is TRBV13, the J gene TRBJ1-1, with D maybe TRBD1 (6 bases). This CDR3 region has 17 residues. Germline values: CDR1 PRHDT, CDR2 FYEKMQ (reference sequence). The V end was cut by 5 bases, the J end by 3 bases, with 22 bases between. The CDR3 coding sequence is TGTGCCAGCAGCATACGATGGGACACCGGTGGGGACACTGAAGCTTTCTTT. Translated, it gives CASSIRWDTGGDTEAFF.

The chain recombines TRBV2 with TRBJ1-1, with D tentatively TRBD1 (6 bases). V dropped 5 bases and J dropped 5 bases, with 12 bases sitting between them. The CDR3 is 13 amino acids. The V gene's germline CDR1 is SNHLY and CDR2 FYNNEI. CDR3 in amino acids: CASSSEGGTEAFF. As DNA, the CDR3 is TGTGCCAGCAGTTCTGAGGGGGGGACTGAAGCTTTCTTT.

The genes are TRBV5-6 and TRBJ2-1; D might be TRBD1 (6 bases). The CDR3 has 14 amino acids. Germline V gene lookup returns CDR1 SGHDT and CDR2 YYEEEE. The V end was cut by 4 bases, the J end by 4 bases, with 12 bases between. The CDR3 spells CASSPRGSYNEQFF. DNA of the CDR3: TGTGCCAGCAGCCCGAGGGGGAGTTACAATGAGCAGTTCTTC.

The rearrangement uses TRBV5-5 and TRBJ1-1, with TRBD1 matching 8 bases. The CDR3 runs 16 residues. Germline values: CDR1 SGHKS, CDR2 YYEKEE (reference sequence). J gave up 4 bases and V 0 bases, and 8 bases lay outside the gene matches. This chain's CDR3 is CASSLAPDRAVTEAFF. The CDR3 DNA reads TGTGCCAGCAGCTTGGCTCCGGACAGGGCGGTCACTGAAGCTTTCTTT.

This chain links TRBV6-5 with TRBJ1-5, with 7 positions matching TRBD1. In germline, CDR1 is MNHEY, CDR2 SVGAGI. CDR3 length: 15 amino acids. J lost 6 bases, V lost 6 bases, and 11 bases had no gene match. The CDR3 region has the DNA TGTGCCAGCAGGGCCCTAGACAGGGTGGGTCAGCCCCAGCATTTT. This sequence encodes CASRALDRVGQPQHF.

This chain uses TRBV19 with TRBJ1-4; D is possibly TRBD1 (5 bases). Per germline, CDR1 LNHDA and CDR2 SQIVND (reference sequence). V was clipped by 5 bases and J by 0 bases, with 7 bases between them. CDR3 length equals 14 residues. CDR3 in amino acids: CASSWGATNEKLFF. The CDR3 DNA reads TGTGCCAGTAGTTGGGGGGCAACTAATGAAAAACTGTTTTTT.

The J gene is TRBJ1-1, the V gene TRBV11-2; D call uncertain. V dropped 6 bases and J dropped 10 bases, with 18 bases sitting between them. CDR3 length equals 13 residues. Germline V gene data show CDR1 as SGHAT and CDR2 as FQNNGV. The CDR3 DNA sequence: TGTGCCAGCAGTCAGAACTACGGACTAACAGCTTTCTTT. It translates to CASSQNYGLTAFF.

V and J are TRBV29-1 and TRBJ1-4, with D perhaps TRBD1 (6 bases). CDR1 and CDR2 from the germline V gene are SQVTM and ANQGSEA. V lost 7 bases to trimming and J lost 5 bases, with 14 bases between them. The CDR3 runs to 13 residues. The CDR3 region has the DNA TGCAGCGCCGGCGGACAGACAAATGAAAAACTGTTTTTT. It specifies CSAGGQTNEKLFF.